A selection of T cell receptor beta chains follows, all from one sample in a study of T cell responses to AZD1222 COVID-19 vaccine. The assay was immunoSEQ multiplex PCR, and TCRdb's table has in-frame clones only and misses some. The sample carries roughly 85,000 clones, about 90% recorded once. This specimen was peripheral blood, taken on day 0 of AZD1222 vaccination. Every receptor here comes from an adult in good health. The CDR3 runs from the conserved cysteine through the conserved F or W. The D gene is left open where the match is weak. Clone size is given for some rows only: seen once, a few or many times, or a class if the clone is expanded.

D gene	V gene	J gene	clone size	CDR3 protein	CDR3 DNA
-	TRBV21-1	TRBJ2-1	-	CASSKWRDGRSQESSYNEQFF	TGTGCCAGCAGCAAATGGCGTGACGGGAGGAGCCAAGAATCCTCCTACAATGAGCAGTTCTTC
-	TRBV7-2	TRBJ1-5	-	CASTIGGLGNQPQHF	TGTGCCAGCACAATCGGGGGGCTAGGCAATCAGCCCCAGCATTTT
-	TRBV27	TRBJ1-2	-	CASSFRDMYGYTF	TGTGCCAGCAGTTTCCGGGACATGTATGGCTACACCTTC
TRBD1	TRBV29-1	TRBJ1-1	-	CSGSQGGRNTEAFF	TGCAGCGGCTCACAGGGGGGGAGAAACACTGAAGCTTTCTTT
-	TRBV28	TRBJ1-1	once	CASSSLARGGTEAFF	TGTGCCAGCAGTTCCTTAGCCAGGGGTGGCACTGAAGCTTTCTTT
TRBD1	TRBV27	TRBJ2-7	-	CASSLSPGGSPYEQYF	TGTGCCAGCAGTTTATCTCCAGGGGGAAGCCCCTACGAGCAGTACTTC
TRBD1	TRBV5-1	TRBJ1-2	-	CASSPVTGNYGYTF	TGCGCCAGCAGCCCGGTGACAGGGAACTATGGCTACACCTTC
TRBD1	TRBV27	TRBJ2-3	-	CASRTGNENTQYF	TGTGCCAGCAGGACAGGGAATGAGAATACGCAGTATTTT
TRBD2	TRBV6-5	TRBJ2-1	once	CASSSGSGGARNEQFF	TGTGCCAGCAGTTCTGGGAGCGGGGGGGCAAGGAATGAGCAGTTCTTC
-	TRBV10-3	TRBJ1-6	-	CAISESDRHNSPLHF	TGTGCCATCAGTGAGTCGGACAGACATAATTCACCCCTCCACTTT
-	TRBV9	TRBJ1-2	few	CASSVKDLGYTF	TGTGCCAGCAGCGTAAAAGATCTGGGCTACACCTTC
TRBD1	TRBV18	TRBJ2-1	-	CASSYDRATNEQFF	TGTGCCAGCTCATACGACAGGGCCACAAATGAGCAGTTCTTC
TRBD1	TRBV7-2	TRBJ1-1	-	CASSLWTGAKANTEAFF	TGTGCCAGCAGCTTGTGGACAGGGGCAAAGGCGAACACTGAAGCTTTCTTT
TRBD1	TRBV5-6	TRBJ1-2	-	CASSSKPTGLNGYTF	TGTGCCAGCAGTTCAAAACCGACAGGGCTGAATGGCTACACCTTC
-	TRBV2	TRBJ1-5	-	CASSEKGQPQHF	TGTGCCAGCAGTGAAAAGGGTCAGCCCCAGCATTTT
TRBD2	TRBV4-1	TRBJ2-5	-	CASSQDGVSGGTQETQYF	TGCGCCAGCAGCCAAGATGGGGTCAGCGGGGGTACACAAGAGACCCAGTACTTC
-	TRBV6-5	TRBJ2-7	few	CASSRASFYEQYF	TGTGCCAGCAGTCGGGCGTCTTTCTACGAGCAGTACTTC
-	TRBV28	TRBJ2-3	-	CASTPPGLRDTQYF	TGTGCCAGCACCCCCCCGGGGCTTAGAGATACGCAGTATTTT
-	TRBV5-5	TRBJ1-2	-	CASSLMDKLTISGYTF	TGTGCCAGCAGCTTGATGGACAAACTAACGATTAGTGGCTACACCTTC
-	TRBV19	TRBJ1-5	-	CASSSRPGVRSNQPQHF	TGTGCCAGCAGCTCCCGTCCGGGGGTACGGAGCAATCAGCCCCAGCATTTT
-	TRBV28	TRBJ1-5	-	CASRSPTGNQPQHF	TGTGCCAGCAGGAGTCCCACTGGTAATCAGCCCCAGCATTTT
-	TRBV12-5	TRBJ2-1	-	CASRGTGSSYNEQFF	TGTGCTAGTCGGGGGACGGGGAGCTCCTACAATGAGCAGTTCTTC
TRBD1	TRBV6-5	TRBJ2-2	-	CASSNTGAGELFF	TGTGCCAGCAGCAACACAGGGGCCGGGGAGCTGTTTTTT
TRBD2	TRBV2	TRBJ2-3	-	CASTISGTTDTQYF	TGTGCCAGCACTATTAGCGGGACCACAGATACGCAGTATTTT
-	TRBV28	TRBJ1-1	-	CASREPTMNTEAFF	TGTGCCTCGCGGGAGCCCACTATGAACACTGAAGCTTTCTTT
-	TRBV18	TRBJ1-1	-	CASSLGRGRTENTEAFF	TGTGCCAGCTCATTAGGGAGAGGAAGGACAGAGAACACTGAAGCTTTCTTT
-	TRBV3-1/TRBV3-2	TRBJ2-2	-	CASSLNGGLTGELFF	TGTGCCAGCAGCCTTAACGGGGGCCTCACCGGGGAGCTGTTTTTT
TRBD1	TRBV7-9	TRBJ2-3	once	CASSLALGRGWTDTQYF	TGTGCCAGCAGCTTAGCTTTGGGCAGGGGGTGGACAGATACGCAGTATTTT
-	TRBV19	TRBJ1-1	-	CASSITGINTEAFF	TGTGCCAGTAGTATAACAGGGATAAACACTGAAGCTTTCTTT
TRBD1	TRBV28	TRBJ1-6	-	CASSQGTANNSPLHF	TGTGCCAGCAGTCAAGGGACAGCAAATAATTCACCCCTCCACTTT
TRBD1	TRBV11-2	TRBJ1-2	once	CASSQGDDGYTF	TGTGCCAGCAGCCAGGGGGACGATGGCTACACCTTC
-	TRBV6-1	TRBJ2-7	once	CASSDRQVPSEQYF	TGTGCCAGCAGTGACCGACAGGTTCCATCGGAGCAGTACTTC
-	TRBV19	TRBJ1-2	-	CASSIDSGTTGYTF	TGTGCCAGTAGCATAGACTCCGGGACAACTGGCTACACCTTC
-	TRBV11-2	TRBJ2-7	few	CASSPSGQATYEQYF	TGTGCCAGCAGCCCCTCGGGGCAGGCCACCTACGAGCAGTACTTC
-	TRBV6-5	TRBJ1-2	-	CASSSGTRGLYGYTF	TGTGCCAGCAGTTCTGGGACACGGGGGCTCTATGGCTACACCTTC
-	TRBV6-2/TRBV6-3	TRBJ2-6	few	CASSYSDSGANVLTF	TGTGCCAGCAGTTACTCTGACTCTGGGGCCAACGTCCTGACTTTC
-	TRBV7-9	TRBJ1-4	-	CASSLGETNEKLFF	TGTGCCAGCAGCTTAGGGGAAACTAATGAAAAACTGTTTTTT
-	TRBV19	TRBJ2-1	-	CASSIEKGDEQFF	TGTGCCAGTAGTATAGAGAAAGGAGATGAGCAGTTCTTC
-	TRBV25-1	TRBJ2-1	-	CASSDSKVYNEQFF	TGTGCCAGCAGTGACTCAAAGGTTTACAATGAGCAGTTCTTC
-	TRBV19	TRBJ1-5	-	CASASTRGNQPQHF	TGTGCCAGTGCCTCTACAAGGGGCAATCAGCCCCAGCATTTT
TRBD1	TRBV19	TRBJ1-1	-	CASSPRTGAEAFF	TGTGCCAGTAGTCCTAGGACAGGGGCAGAAGCTTTCTTT
TRBD1	TRBV10-2	TRBJ1-6	-	CASTENSGGPNNSPLHF	TGCGCCAGCACCGAAAATTCAGGGGGCCCAAATAATTCACCCCTCCACTTT
-	TRBV29-1	TRBJ1-1	-	CSVEVVGNTEAFF	TGCAGCGTTGAAGTTGTGGGGAACACTGAAGCTTTCTTT
TRBD1	TRBV18	TRBJ1-2	-	CASSPEAGGGYTF	TGTGCCAGCTCACCAGAGGCAGGGGGTGGCTACACCTTC
TRBD1	TRBV6-1	TRBJ2-7	-	CASSDVVGTGAYEQYF	TGTGCCAGCAGTGATGTTGTTGGGACAGGGGCCTACGAGCAGTACTTC
-	TRBV29-1	TRBJ1-2	-	CSVDRAGYGYTF	TGCAGCGTTGACCGGGCAGGCTACGGCTACACCTTC
-	TRBV19	TRBJ1-1	-	CASSPEVGIPPHPAFF	TGTGCCAGTAGTCCCGAGGTGGGGATCCCCCCCCATCCAGCTTTCTTT
-	TRBV6-5	TRBJ1-2	-	CASTHWDMGYGYTF	TGTGCCAGCACCCACTGGGACATGGGGTACGGCTACACCTTC
-	TRBV27	TRBJ2-5	-	CASSSAIGSLKETQYF	TGTGCCAGCAGTTCCGCGATCGGGAGTCTCAAAGAGACCCAGTACTTC
-	TRBV6-6	TRBJ1-1	-	CASSRGQLMNTEAFF	TGTGCCAGCAGTCGTGGACAGCTCATGAACACTGAAGCTTTCTTT
-	TRBV7-8	TRBJ1-5	-	CASRLTRAPNQPQHF	TGTGCCAGCAGATTAACCCGGGCCCCCAATCAGCCCCAGCATTTT